This entry lists 21 T cell receptor beta chains sequenced from one sample in a study of OX40 agonist ivuxolimab in advanced cancers. Produced via immunoSEQ multiplex PCR; TCRdb's table is partial and in-frame only. The repertoire holds approximately 70,000 clones, with roughly four fifths as singletons. The sequencing used CD4+ or CD8+ T cells sorted from blood, collected in a trial of the OX40 agonist ivuxolimab. These receptors originate from an adult with an advanced solid tumor such as melanoma, head and neck, liver or kidney cancer.

This clone has more than one count but fewer than ten. The chain links TRBV10-3 to TRBJ2-1; no definite D call. The length of the CDR3 is 15 residues. The germline CDR1 and CDR2 sequences are ENHRY and SYGVKD. The V end lost 4 bases, the J end lost 10 bases, and 20 bases lay between the germline ends. CDR3 in DNA: TGTGCCATCAGTGGATGGACCAACCTTAAAGGGGAGCAGTTCTTC. It specifies CAISGWTNLKGEQFF.

In its sample, this clone was seen once. For the CDR3, the DNA is TGTGCCAGCAGCGCCACTAGCGGGAGCCTGTTTGAGCAGTTCTTC. Translating it yields CASSATSGSLFEQFF. The chain recombines TRBV9 with TRBJ2-1; 11 bases are shared with TRBD2. Germline V gene sequence: CDR1 SGDLS, CDR2 YYNGEE. The CDR3 length is 15 residues. V lost 3 bases, J lost 9 bases, and 8 bases stayed unmatched.

The chain employs TRBV7-9 and TRBJ2-7; unclear D gene. Looked up from germline, CDR1 is SEHNR and CDR2 is FQNEAQ (reference sequence). The CDR3 has 11 amino acids. The V gene lost 3 bases and the J gene lost 6 bases, with 6 bases spanning the gap. The chain's CDR3 is CASSFGAEQYF. The CDR3 DNA is TGTGCCAGCAGCTTTGGCGCCGAGCAGTACTTC. The full variable domain, rest sourced from reference TRBV7-9 and TRBJ2-7, is DTGVSQNPRHKITKRGQNVTFRCDPISEHNRLYWYRQTLGQGPEFLTYFQNEAQLEKSRLLSDRFSAERPKGSFSTLEIQRTEQGDSAMYLCASSFGAEQYFGPGTRLTVT.

This chain links TRBV6-1 with TRBJ1-2, with D possibly being TRBD1 (6 bases). Germline assignment: CDR1 MNHNS and CDR2 SASEGT. CDR3 size: 13 residues. The V end was cut by 10 bases, the J end by 6 bases, with 18 bases between. Here the CDR3 DNA reads TGTGCCACTCTACAGGGTTTTATAAATGGCTACACCTTC. It specifies CATLQGFINGYTF.

The chain has TRBV5-5 and TRBJ2-3; no clear D gene. Per germline, CDR1 SGHKS and CDR2 YYEKEE (reference sequence). This CDR3 spans 14 amino acids. V dropped 3 bases and J dropped 6 bases, with 14 bases sitting between them. The CDR3 reads CASSWLSSSDTQYF. The CDR3 DNA sequence: TGTGCCAGCAGCTGGCTATCTTCGAGTGATACGCAGTATTTT. Variable domain in full (rest from reference TRBV5-5 and TRBJ2-3): DAGVTQSPTHLIKTRGQQVTLRCSPISGHKSVSWYQQVLGQGPQFIFQYYEKEERGRGNFPDRFSARQFPNYSSELNVNALLLGDSALYLCASSWLSSSDTQYFGPGTRLTVL.

The chain couples TRBV5-4 to TRBJ1-4, with 7 bases identical to TRBD1. Germline-derived CDR1 and CDR2 are SGHNT and YYREEE (reference sequence). V dropped 4 bases and J dropped 2; count of bases not matched to a gene: 5. The CDR3 runs to 15 residues. The chain's CDR3 is CASSGPGQTNEKLFF. In nucleotides, the CDR3 is TGTGCCAGCAGCGGACCGGGACAGACTAATGAAAAACTGTTTTTT.

The chain links TRBV19 to TRBJ2-7; 9 nucleotides match TRBD1. Germline V lookup: CDR1 LNHDA, CDR2 SQIVND (reference sequence). V lost 5 bases to trimming and J lost 4 bases; unmatched junction nucleotides: 12. The CDR3 contains 16 residues. The CDR3 nucleotides are TGTGCCAGTAGTCCGCGACAACAGGGGGCATCATACGAGCAGTACTTC. It yields the protein CASSPRQQGASYEQYF.

V is TRBV5-5 and J is TRBJ2-3; D assignment may be TRBD1 or TRBD2 (5 bases each). Trimming cost V 0 bases and J 0 bases, with 11 bases left between them. The CDR3 is made up of 16 amino acids. Germline V gives CDR1 SGHKS, CDR2 YYEKEE (reference sequence). As DNA, the CDR3 is TGTGCCAGCAGCTTGGGGCCGGGACGAAGCACAGATACGCAGTATTTT. Amino acids: CASSLGPGRSTDTQYF.

The chain is built from TRBV7-9 and TRBJ2-5; D might be TRBD2 (5 bases). The germline gives CDR1 SEHNR, CDR2 FQNEAQ (reference sequence). CDR3 length: 16 amino acids. Trimming pared 5 bases from V and 5 bases from J, leaving 21 bases between. The CDR3 is CASSPPRLADRETQYF. The CDR3 bases are TGTGCCAGCAGCCCCCCCCGCCTAGCCGATCGGGAGACCCAGTACTTC.

The V gene is TRBV15, the J gene TRBJ2-7, with a possible D match to TRBD1 (5 bases). Trimming took off 1 base at V and 5 bases at J, with 21 bases between the two ends. The CDR3 runs 17 residues. Germline assignment: CDR1 LNHNV and CDR2 YYDKDF (reference sequence). CDR3 protein: CATSRGNGAGKVNEQYF. The CDR3 nucleotides are TGTGCCACCAGCAGAGGGAATGGGGCAGGGAAGGTAAACGAGCAGTACTTC.

The rearrangement uses TRBV19 and TRBJ2-5; 7 positions agree with TRBD1. Germline loops: CDR1 LNHDA, CDR2 SQIVND (reference sequence). CDR3 size: 14 residues. V dropped 5 bases and J dropped 5; count of bases not matched to a gene: 8. The CDR3: CASSGYRGSETQYF. DNA for the CDR3: TGTGCCAGTAGTGGGTACAGGGGATCGGAGACCCAGTACTTC.

This chain links TRBV5-1 with TRBJ2-7, with 7 bases that match TRBD1. Trimming took 1 base from V and 2 from J; bases not matched to a gene: 3. The CDR3 has 14 residues. Per germline, CDR1 SGHRS and CDR2 YFSETQ. Here the CDR3 DNA reads TGCGCCAGCAGCTTGTGGGACAGAACCTACGAGCAGTACTTC. Translating it yields CASSLWDRTYEQYF. The complete variable domain, with remaining parts taken from reference TRBV5-1 and TRBJ2-7, reads KAGVTQTPRYLIKTRGQQVTLSCSPISGHRSVSWYQQTPGQGLQFLFEYFSETQRNKGNFPGRFSGRQFSNSRSEMNVSTLELGDSALYLCASSLWDRTYEQYFGPGTRLTVT.

The V and J genes are TRBV5-4 and TRBJ1-1, with D uncertain. Germline V gene data show CDR1 as SGHNT and CDR2 as YYREEE (reference sequence). The CDR3 is made up of 15 amino acids. V was pared by 3 bases and J by 0 bases, with 12 bases between. The CDR3 DNA follows: TGTGCCAGCAGCTCGGCCGGGAGAATGAACACTGAAGCTTTCTTT. Protein product: CASSSAGRMNTEAFF.

V is TRBV5-1 and J is TRBJ2-1; D gene ambiguous. Trimming removed 1 base from V and 7 bases from J, with 6 bases in between. Germline-derived CDR1 and CDR2 are SGHRS and YFSETQ. This CDR3 contains 12 residues. The CDR3, as DNA: TGCGCCAGCAGCTTGATTTTTAATGAGCAGTTCTTC. Translation gives CASSLIFNEQFF.

The J gene is TRBJ1-2, the V gene TRBV6-1; tentatively, D is TRBD1 (6 bases). The germline gives CDR1 MNHNS, CDR2 SASEGT. V dropped 3 bases and J dropped 4 bases, with 18 bases sitting between them. This CDR3 is 16 amino acids long. The CDR3 DNA reads as TGTGCCAGCAGTGATGGGTTACAGGGAAGTCTCTATGGCTACACCTTC. Translation: CASSDGLQGSLYGYTF.

The chain joins TRBV9 to TRBJ2-7, with 9 bases lining up with TRBD1. The germline V gene has CDR1 SGDLS and CDR2 YYNGEE. There are 14 residues in the CDR3. Unmatched junction bases numbered 6, after V lost 3 bases and J lost 5 bases. The CDR3 nucleotides read TGTGCCAGCAGCGCCTGGGACAGGGACGACGAGCAGTACTTC. Protein: CASSAWDRDDEQYF.

This clone was counted only a few times. The V and J genes are TRBV2 and TRBJ2-2; D remains unclear. Germline CDR1 and CDR2: SNHLY and FYNNEI. This CDR3 contains 15 residues. The ends were cut back, 3 bases at V and 6 bases at J, with 14 bases in the middle. This CDR3 reads CASSDGQPPAGELFF. In DNA form, the CDR3 reads TGTGCCAGCAGTGACGGCCAACCCCCGGCCGGGGAGCTGTTTTTT.

The V gene is TRBV7-6, the J gene TRBJ2-2; D not certain. The V gene's germline CDR1 is SGHVS and CDR2 FNYEAQ. The CDR3 consists of 13 residues. V lost 5 bases to trimming and J lost 5 bases, with 9 bases between them. CDR3 nucleotides: TGTGCCAGCAGCCCGTCTCAAACCGGGGAGCTGTTTTTT. Protein: CASSPSQTGELFF.

DNA of the CDR3: TGTGCCATCAGTCGGACTAGTAACAATGAGCAGTTCTTC. Amino acids: CAISRTSNNEQFF. The V gene is TRBV10-3, the J gene TRBJ2-1; 7 nucleotides match TRBD2. With V trimmed by 5 bases and J by 5 bases, 3 bases remained unmatched. This CDR3 is 13 amino acids long. CDR1 is ENHRY, CDR2 SYGVKD, per germline.

The chain uses TRBV19 and TRBJ1-2; maybe TRBD1 (6 bases). V lost 3 bases and J lost 6, with 11 bases in between. Looked up from germline, CDR1 is LNHDA and CDR2 is SQIVND (reference sequence). The CDR3 has 13 amino acids. CDR3 DNA: TGTGCCAGTAGTATTCGGGGGCGCGATGGCTACACCTTC. Its translation: CASSIRGRDGYTF.

This clone appeared a few times. This chain uses TRBV14 with TRBJ1-2; D gene uncertain. Germline V CDR1 and CDR2: SGHDN, FVKESK. V shed 2 bases and J shed 2 bases, with 9 bases lying between them. The CDR3 has 14 residues. In nucleotides, the CDR3 is TGTGCCAGCAGCCAACTTAGAGACAACTATGGCTACACCTTC. This gives the protein CASSQLRDNYGYTF.